The 6 T cell receptor beta chains listed next were all sequenced from one sample in a study of shared T cell receptors in the human thymus. The data were produced by immunoSEQ multiplex PCR, yet TCRdb's version contains in-frame clones alone and is incomplete. The sample lists hundreds of thousands of clones; around 87% were seen once. These data were also reused for a study on human thymus T cells.

The sample was thymocytes. These receptors originate from a boy younger than two with a congenital heart defect.

This chain links TRBV6-5 with TRBJ2-1; D remains ambiguous. The CDR3 is 13 residues long. The germline V gene has CDR1 MNHEY and CDR2 SVGAGI. V lost 7 bases and J 4 bases, leaving 11 bases between the germline ends. The DNA of the CDR3 is TGTGCCAGCAATTCGACTTCTTACAATGAGCAGTTCTTC. It specifies CASNSTSYNEQFF.

The rearrangement joins TRBV4-1 to TRBJ2-5; D possibly corresponds to TRBD2 (6 bases). Trimming took 0 bases from V and 11 from J, leaving 13 bases between them. Germline-derived CDR1 and CDR2 are MGHRA and YSYEKL. This CDR3 is 13 amino acids long. The CDR3 DNA reads as TGCGCCAGCAGCCAAGAGCTAGCGTGGGAGCAGTACTTC. Translating it yields CASSQELAWEQYF.

V usage is TRBV5-1 and J usage is TRBJ2-1; TRBD1 matches at 10 bases. This CDR3 has 15 residues. Unmatched junction bases numbered 5, after V lost 4 bases and J lost 4 bases. Germline CDR1 reads SGHRS; CDR2 reads YFSETQ. The CDR3 region is CASSSGTGDYNEQFF. The CDR3 DNA sequence: TGCGCCAGCAGCAGCGGGACAGGGGATTACAATGAGCAGTTCTTC.

In regard to this clone: The junction and the germline gene differ at one end; a read error may be behind it. The V and J genes are TRBV6-6 and TRBJ1-5; 9 bases match TRBD1. CDR1 and CDR2 (germline): MNHNY, SVGAGI (reference sequence). CDR3 length: 16 residues. The CDR3 DNA sequence: TGTGCCAGCACTTACACGGGACAGGGAGGCAATCAGCCCCAGCATTTT. Amino acids: CASTYTGQGGNQPQHF.

The chain combines TRBV9 with TRBJ2-7, with TRBD2 matching 7 bases. The CDR3 extends over 14 amino acids. The germline V gene encodes CDR1 SGDLS and CDR2 YYNGEE. V lost 0 bases, J lost 6 bases, and 6 bases stayed unmatched. The CDR3 nucleotides read TGTGCCAGCAGCGTAGAGGGAGGACTAGGCGAGCAGTACTTC. Encoded protein: CASSVEGGLGEQYF.

This clone was seen just once. CDR3 loop: CASSPGGEKLFF. The CDR3 nucleotides read TGTGCCAGCAGCCCGGGGGGGGAGAAACTGTTTTTT. The V gene is TRBV7-9, the J gene TRBJ1-4, with D possibly TRBD1 on 5 matching bases. The CDR3 has 12 amino acids. Trimming left V 5 bases short and J 11 bases short, with 12 bases between. Germline-derived CDR1 and CDR2 are SEHNR and FQNEAQ (reference sequence).